In this sample, the clone carrying this T cell receptor (beta chain) turned up a few times. The data belong to a study of CD8+ T cells in alopecia areata. Treatment reported: oral pan-JAK inhibitor, 5-10 mg twice daily. Extracted RNA was reverse transcribed, and the resulting cDNA served as sequencing template. TCRdb's table, derived via immunoSEQ multiplex PCR, lists solely in-frame clones and lacks some. The table shows over 150,000 clones, with approximately 60% occurring only once. The starting material was CD4+ T cells sorted from blood, obtained at week 4, from a patient treated with tofacitinib. The receptor's source is a human donor with alopecia areata.

DNA of the CDR3: TGCAGCGTTAGGGACAGGGGCTCCGAGCAGTACTTC. This translates into CSVRDRGSEQYF. The gene calls are TRBV29-1 and TRBJ2-7; 10 bases are a match to TRBD1. This CDR3 region has 12 residues. Per germline, CDR1 SQVTM and CDR2 ANQGSEA. Trimming at V came to 5 bases and at J to 6 bases, leaving 4 bases not matched to a gene.